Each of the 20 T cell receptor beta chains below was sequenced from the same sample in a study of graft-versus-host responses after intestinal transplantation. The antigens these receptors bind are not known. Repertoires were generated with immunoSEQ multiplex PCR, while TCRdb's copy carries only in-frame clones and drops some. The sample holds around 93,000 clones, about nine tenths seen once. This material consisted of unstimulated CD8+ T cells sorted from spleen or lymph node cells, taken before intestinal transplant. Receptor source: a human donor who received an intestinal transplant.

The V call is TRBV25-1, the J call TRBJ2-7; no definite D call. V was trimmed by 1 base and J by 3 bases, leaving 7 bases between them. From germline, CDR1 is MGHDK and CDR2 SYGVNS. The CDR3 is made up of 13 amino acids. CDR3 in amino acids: CASSEFDDYEQYF. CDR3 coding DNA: TGTGCCAGCAGTGAATTTGACGACTACGAGCAGTACTTC.

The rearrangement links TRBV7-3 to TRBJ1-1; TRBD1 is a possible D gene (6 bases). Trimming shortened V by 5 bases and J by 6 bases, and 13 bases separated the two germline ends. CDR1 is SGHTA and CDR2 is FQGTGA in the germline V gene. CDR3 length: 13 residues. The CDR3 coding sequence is TGTGCCAGCAGCCCCGCGGGGGCGGCTGAAGCTTTCTTT. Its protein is CASSPAGAAEAFF. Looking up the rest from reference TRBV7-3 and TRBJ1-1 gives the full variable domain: GAGVSQTPSNKVTEKGKYVELRCDPISGHTALYWYRQSLGQGPEFLIYFQGTGAADDSGLPNDRFFAVRPEGSVSTLKIQRTERGDSAVYLCASSPAGAAEAFFGQGTRLTVV.

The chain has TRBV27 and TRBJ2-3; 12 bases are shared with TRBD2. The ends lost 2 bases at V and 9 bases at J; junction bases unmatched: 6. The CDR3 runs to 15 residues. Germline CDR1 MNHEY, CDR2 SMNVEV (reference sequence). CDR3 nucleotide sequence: TGTGCCAGCAGTTTAGCGACTAGCGGGAGTGGGACGCAGTATTTT. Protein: CASSLATSGSGTQYF.

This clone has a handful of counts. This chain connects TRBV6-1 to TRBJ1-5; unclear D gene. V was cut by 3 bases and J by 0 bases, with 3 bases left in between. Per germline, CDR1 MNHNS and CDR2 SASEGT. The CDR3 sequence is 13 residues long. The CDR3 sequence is CASSDGSNQPQHF. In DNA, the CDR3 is TGTGCCAGCAGTGACGGTAGCAATCAGCCCCAGCATTTT.

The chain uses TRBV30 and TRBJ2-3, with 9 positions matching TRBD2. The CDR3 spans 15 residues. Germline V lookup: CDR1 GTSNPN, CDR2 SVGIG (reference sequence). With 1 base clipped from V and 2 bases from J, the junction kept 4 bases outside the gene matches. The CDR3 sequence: CAWSELAGVTDTQYF. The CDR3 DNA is TGTGCCTGGAGTGAGTTAGCGGGGGTCACAGATACGCAGTATTTT.

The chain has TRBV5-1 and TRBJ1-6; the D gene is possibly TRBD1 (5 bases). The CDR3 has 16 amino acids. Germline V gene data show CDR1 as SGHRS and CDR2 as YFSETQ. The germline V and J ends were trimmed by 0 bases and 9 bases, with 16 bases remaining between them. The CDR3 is CASSLDPGTTGSPLHF. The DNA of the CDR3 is TGCGCCAGCAGCTTGGACCCCGGGACCACGGGTTCACCCCTCCACTTT.

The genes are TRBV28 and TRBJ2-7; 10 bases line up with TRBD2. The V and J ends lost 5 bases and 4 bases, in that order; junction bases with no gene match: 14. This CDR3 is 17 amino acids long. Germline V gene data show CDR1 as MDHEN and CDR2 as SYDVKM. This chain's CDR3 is CASSPPSQREGRYEQYF. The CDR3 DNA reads TGTGCCAGCAGTCCCCCATCCCAGCGGGAGGGCCGGTACGAGCAGTACTTC.

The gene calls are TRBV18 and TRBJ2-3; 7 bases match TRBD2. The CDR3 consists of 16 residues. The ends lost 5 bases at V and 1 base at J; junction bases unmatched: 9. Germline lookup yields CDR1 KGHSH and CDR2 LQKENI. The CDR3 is CASSSDSSGGTDTQYF. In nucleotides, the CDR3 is TGTGCCAGCTCATCCGACTCCAGCGGGGGCACAGATACGCAGTATTTT.

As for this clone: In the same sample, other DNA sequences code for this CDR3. Here the CDR3 reads CASSGDSGAPNNEQFF. In DNA form, the CDR3 reads TGCGCCAGCAGTGGGGATTCGGGAGCACCGAACAATGAGCAGTTCTTC. This chain connects TRBV10-1 to TRBJ2-1, with a weak D call TRBD2 (6 bases). Between the trimmed V and J ends, which lost 4 bases and 5 bases, there was a span of 18 bases. Germline V gene data show CDR1 as WNHNN and CDR2 as SYGVQD (reference sequence). The CDR3 sequence is 16 residues long.

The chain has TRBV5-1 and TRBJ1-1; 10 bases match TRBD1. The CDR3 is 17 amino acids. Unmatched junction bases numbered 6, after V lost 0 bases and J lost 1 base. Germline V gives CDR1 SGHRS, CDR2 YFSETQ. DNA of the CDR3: TGCGCCAGCAGCTTGGTTGGGACAGGGGTTTGGAACACTGAAGCTTTCTTT. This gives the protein CASSLVGTGVWNTEAFF.

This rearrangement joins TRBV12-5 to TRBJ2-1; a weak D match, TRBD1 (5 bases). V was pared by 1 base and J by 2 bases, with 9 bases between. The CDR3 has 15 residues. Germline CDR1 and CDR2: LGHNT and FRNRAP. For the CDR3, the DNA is TGTGCTAGTGGTTTGGCCGCAGGGACCTACAATGAGCAGTTCTTC. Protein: CASGLAAGTYNEQFF.

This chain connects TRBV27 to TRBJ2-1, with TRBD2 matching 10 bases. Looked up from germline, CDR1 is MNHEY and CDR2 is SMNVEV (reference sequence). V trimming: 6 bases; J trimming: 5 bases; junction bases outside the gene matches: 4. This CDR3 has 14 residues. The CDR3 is CASRGTSVDNEQFF. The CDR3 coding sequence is TGTGCCAGCAGAGGGACTAGCGTAGACAATGAGCAGTTCTTC.

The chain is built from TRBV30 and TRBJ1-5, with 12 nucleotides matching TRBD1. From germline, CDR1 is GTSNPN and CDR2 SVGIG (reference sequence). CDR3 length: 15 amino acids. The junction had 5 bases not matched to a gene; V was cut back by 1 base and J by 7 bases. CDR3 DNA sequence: TGTGCCTGGAGTGGCGGGACAGGGGGCTGGCAGCCCCAGCATTTT. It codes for CAWSGGTGGWQPQHF.

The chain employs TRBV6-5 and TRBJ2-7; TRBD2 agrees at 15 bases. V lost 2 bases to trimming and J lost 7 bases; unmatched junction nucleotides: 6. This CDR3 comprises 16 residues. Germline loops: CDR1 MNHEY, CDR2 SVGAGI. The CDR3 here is CASSYGGLAGGREQYF. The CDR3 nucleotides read TGTGCCAGCAGTTACGGTGGACTAGCGGGAGGGCGGGAGCAGTACTTC.

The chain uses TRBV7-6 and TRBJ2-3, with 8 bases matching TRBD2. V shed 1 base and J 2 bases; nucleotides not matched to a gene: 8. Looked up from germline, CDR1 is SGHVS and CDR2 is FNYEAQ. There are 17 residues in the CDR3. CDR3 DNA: TGTGCCAGCAGCTTAGTCGGGGGGGACGCATACACAGATACGCAGTATTTT. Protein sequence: CASSLVGGDAYTDTQYF.

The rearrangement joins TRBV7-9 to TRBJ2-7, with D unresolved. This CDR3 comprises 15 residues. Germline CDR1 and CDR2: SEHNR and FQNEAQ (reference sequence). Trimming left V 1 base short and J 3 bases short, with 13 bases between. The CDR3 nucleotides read TGTGCCAGCAGCTTAGACAGCCCAACTCTCTACGAGCAGTACTTC. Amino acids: CASSLDSPTLYEQYF.

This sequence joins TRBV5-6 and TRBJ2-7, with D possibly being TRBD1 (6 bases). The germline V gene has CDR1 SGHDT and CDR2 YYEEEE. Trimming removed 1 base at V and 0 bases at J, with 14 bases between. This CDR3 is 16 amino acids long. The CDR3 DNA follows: TGTGCCAGCAGCTTGACGGGACAAATCTTCTCCTACGAGCAGTACTTC. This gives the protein CASSLTGQIFSYEQYF.

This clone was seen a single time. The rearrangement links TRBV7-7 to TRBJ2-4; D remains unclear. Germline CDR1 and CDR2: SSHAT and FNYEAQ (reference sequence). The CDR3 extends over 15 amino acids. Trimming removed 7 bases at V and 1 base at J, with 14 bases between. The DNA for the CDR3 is TGTGCCAGCACGGGTGTCTTTCGCGCCAAAAACATTCAGTACTTC. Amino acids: CASTGVFRAKNIQYF.

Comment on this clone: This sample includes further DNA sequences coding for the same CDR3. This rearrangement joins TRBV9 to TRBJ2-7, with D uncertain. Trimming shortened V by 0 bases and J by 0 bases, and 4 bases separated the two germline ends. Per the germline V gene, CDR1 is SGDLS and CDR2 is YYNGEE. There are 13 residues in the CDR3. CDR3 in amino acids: CASSVGSSYEQYF. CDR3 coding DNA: TGTGCCAGCAGCGTAGGGTCCTCCTACGAGCAGTACTTC.

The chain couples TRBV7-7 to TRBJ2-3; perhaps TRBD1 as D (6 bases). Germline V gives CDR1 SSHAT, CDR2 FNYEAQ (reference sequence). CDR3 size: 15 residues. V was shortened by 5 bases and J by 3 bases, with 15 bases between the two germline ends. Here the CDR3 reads CASSPGARGTDTQYF. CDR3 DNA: TGTGCCAGCAGCCCAGGGGCAAGGGGGACAGATACGCAGTATTTT. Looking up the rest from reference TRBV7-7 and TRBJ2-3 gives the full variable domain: GAGVSQSPRYKVTKRGQDVTLRCDPISSHATLYWYQQALGQGPEFLTYFNYEAQPDKSGLPSDRFSAERPEGSISTLTIQRTEQRDSAMYRCASSPGARGTDTQYFGPGTRLTVL.